This T cell receptor (beta chain) appears in the sequencing data of a study of blood T cells in healthy people across ages. Study summary: Researchers report that template switching captured about one barcoded beta molecule per two T cells. Whole-study findings and limits: Naive CD4+ cells and diversity were both higher in long-lived donors than in aged donors.

The donors, healthy Caucasians from Russia, were aged roughly 6 to 90. The germline CDR1 and CDR2 sequences are MNHEY and SVGAGI. CDR3 size: 15 residues. As for this clonotype: Its specificity is unknown.

Primed by a sample-barcoded 5' primer and a J-beta primer mix, a second PCR proceeded for 7 to 11 cycles. Each cDNA molecule was tagged by a template-switch adaptor with 12 random nucleotides. TCRdb used MiXCR to reprocess the 5' RACE reads, holding one entry per CDR3 protein. The table has 890,000 or so distinct CDR3 sequences, approximately 59% seen once. The chain joins TRBV6-5 to TRBJ2-4; D remains ambiguous. The J call is uncertain, as TRBJ2-7 better fits the DNA end. Specimen: blood. The origin of this receptor is a man aged 25 to 40 in good health. The CDR3 loop is CASSYSDSSSYEQYF. The CDR3 coding sequence is TGTGCCAGCAGTTACTCTGACTCAAGCTCCTACGAGCAGTACTTC.